A single sample is the source of the 19 T cell receptor beta chains below, sequenced in a study of CD8+ T cells in alopecia areata. RNA was extracted and reverse transcribed into cDNA as the sequencing template. Assay used: immunoSEQ multiplex PCR; TCRdb lists only in-frame clones, some missing. Among 170,000 or so clones listed, 63% were seen once. The sample here was CD4+ T cells sorted from blood, taken at week 0. The receptors were sampled from a human donor with alopecia areata.

This clone has just a few counts. The chain is built from TRBV2 and TRBJ1-4; D not certain. Germline V gene sequence: CDR1 SNHLY, CDR2 FYNNEI. This CDR3 contains 13 residues. The V end was cut by 4 bases, the J end by 8 bases, with 11 bases between. As DNA, the CDR3 is TGTGCCAGCAGTGGAGGTGGGGTGGAAAAACTGTTTTTT. Its translation is CASSGGGVEKLFF.

This clone was seen more than once but under ten times. The chain couples TRBV11-2 to TRBJ2-5, with unresolved D. This CDR3 spans 12 amino acids. V was pared by 3 bases and J by 5 bases, with 7 bases between. In germline, CDR1 is SGHAT, CDR2 FQNNGV. In DNA form, the CDR3 reads TGTGCCAGCAGCTTCGGAGTTGAGACCCAGTACTTC. This codes for CASSFGVETQYF.

The gene calls are TRBV29-1 and TRBJ2-1; tentative D call: TRBD1 (5 bases). This CDR3 is built from 13 residues. V lost 6 bases, J lost 3 bases, and 12 bases lay in between. Germline CDR1 and CDR2: SQVTM and ANQGSEA. CDR3 in DNA: TGCAGCGTAGAAAAGGACATCTACAATGAGCAGTTCTTC. Translating gives CSVEKDIYNEQFF.

This clone was counted only a few times. V usage is TRBV5-6 and J usage is TRBJ2-1, with 7 bases lining up with TRBD2. CDR3 length: 16 residues. The V gene's germline CDR1 is SGHDT and CDR2 YYEEEE. With V trimmed by 0 bases and J by 2 bases, 5 bases remained unmatched. The CDR3 sequence: CASSLAPGTTYNEQFF. CDR3 bases: TGTGCCAGCAGCTTGGCCCCCGGGACTACCTACAATGAGCAGTTCTTC.

The chain has TRBV7-8 and TRBJ1-1; D is ambiguous. Germline-derived CDR1 and CDR2 are SGHVS and FQNEAQ. The CDR3 has 12 residues. Deletions cut 1 base from V and 6 bases from J, with 6 bases between. The CDR3 loop is CASSLVNSEAFF. The CDR3 DNA reads as TGTGCCAGCAGCTTAGTAAACTCTGAAGCTTTCTTT.

The CDR3 is CASSLTGLAGDNEQFF. The CDR3 nucleotides read TGTGCCAGCAGCTTAACAGGACTAGCGGGGGACAATGAGCAGTTCTTC. V and J are TRBV7-2 and TRBJ2-1, with 13 bases fitting TRBD2. Unmatched junction bases numbered 3, after V lost 2 bases and J lost 5 bases. The germline CDR1 and CDR2 sequences are SGHTA and FQGNSA. The CDR3 consists of 16 residues. Full variable domain (outside the CDR3, taken from reference TRBV7-2 and TRBJ2-1): GAGVSQSPSNKVTEKGKDVELRCDPISGHTALYWYRQSLGQGLEFLIYFQGNSAPDKSGLPSDRFSAERTGGSVSTLTIQRTQQEDSAVYLCASSLTGLAGDNEQFFGPGTRLTVL.

This clone turned up a few times. The chain's CDR3 is CSVAKEYQETQYF. CDR3 DNA: TGCAGCGTTGCGAAGGAGTACCAAGAGACCCAGTACTTC. The chain is built from TRBV29-1 and TRBJ2-5, with D unresolved. The CDR3 loop spans 13 amino acids. The V end lost 4 bases, the J end lost 0 bases, and 9 bases lay between the germline ends. Per the germline V gene, CDR1 is SQVTM and CDR2 is ANQGSEA.

About this clone itself: Its ends do not fully match the called genes, so a read error is possible. The DNA for the CDR3 is TGTGCCTGGAGAGACGGGACAGCCTTC. This encodes CAWRDGTAF. V and J are TRBV30 and TRBJ2-7; 7 nucleotides align to TRBD1. Germline V lookup: CDR1 GTSNPN, CDR2 SVGIG (reference sequence). The CDR3 loop spans 9 amino acids. The complete variable domain, with remaining parts taken from reference TRBV30 and TRBJ2-7, reads SQTIHQWPATLVQPVGSPLSLECTVEGTSNPNLYWYRQAAGRGLQLLFYSVGIGQISSEVPQNLSASRPQDRQFILSSKKLLLSDSGFYLCAWRDGTAFGPGTRLTVT.

The rearrangement joins TRBV4-3 to TRBJ1-1, with D perhaps matching TRBD1 (6 bases). The V gene lost 1 base and the J gene lost 3 bases, with 18 bases spanning the gap. CDR3 size: 17 residues. Germline V gives CDR1 LGHNA, CDR2 YSLEER. The DNA of the CDR3 is TGCGCCAGCAGCCAAGGAAGGGGGGGGCGGTCCGACACTGAAGCTTTCTTT. This gives the protein CASSQGRGGRSDTEAFF.

This clone was counted a single time. This chain joins TRBV20-1 and TRBJ2-5; a weak D match, TRBD1 (6 bases). CDR3 length: 11 residues. Trimming pared 7 bases from V and 3 bases from J, leaving 9 bases between. Germline values: CDR1 DFQATT, CDR2 SNEGSKA (reference sequence). The CDR3 reads CSGGQEETQYF. The CDR3 DNA sequence: TGCAGTGGGGGGCAGGAAGAGACCCAGTACTTC.

The rearrangement uses TRBV15 and TRBJ2-2; D gene uncertain. The germline CDR1 and CDR2 sequences are LNHNV and YYDKDF (reference sequence). V was shortened by 0 bases and J by 7 bases, with 15 bases between the two germline ends. The CDR3 contains 16 residues. CDR3 in DNA: TGTGCCACCAGCAGAGAGTCCTTACGGTGGGGCGGGGAGCTGTTTTTT. This gives the protein CATSRESLRWGGELFF.

As for this clone: Different DNA sequences within this sample yield the same CDR3. This chain connects TRBV29-1 to TRBJ2-3; TRBD2 matches 7 bases. The trim removed 6 bases at V and 1 base at J, leaving 1 base unmatched. Germline CDR1 reads SQVTM; CDR2 reads ANQGSEA. This CDR3 is built from 12 residues. CDR3: CSVSGGTDTQYF. The CDR3 DNA sequence: TGCAGCGTAAGCGGGGGCACAGATACGCAGTATTTT.

CDR3 in DNA: TGCAGCGTTGGGACAGAAGCTTTCTTT. Translated, it gives CSVGTEAFF. The rearrangement uses TRBV29-1 and TRBJ1-1, with D possibly being TRBD1 (5 bases). Germline CDR1 is SQVTM and CDR2 is ANQGSEA. The CDR3 is 9 residues long. The germline V and J ends were trimmed by 4 bases and 8 bases, with 5 bases remaining between them.

V usage is TRBV4-1 and J usage is TRBJ1-6; D gene unclear. V was clipped by 1 base and J by 7 bases, with 11 bases between them. Germline CDR1 MGHRA, CDR2 YSYEKL. This CDR3 contains 15 residues. CDR3: CASSQAPDANSPLHF. The CDR3 coding sequence is TGCGCCAGCAGCCAAGCACCTGATGCGAATTCACCCCTCCACTTT.

The chain employs TRBV7-2 and TRBJ1-1; D not resolved. This CDR3 has 13 amino acids. The V and J ends lost 3 bases and 11 bases respectively, with 16 bases between them. Germline-derived CDR1 and CDR2 are SGHTA and FQGNSA. CDR3 bases: TGTGCCAGCAGCTTTCCTCCCTACGTATTCGCTTTCTTT. This translates into CASSFPPYVFAFF.

The chain links TRBV27 to TRBJ1-2; D gene uncertain. The CDR3 runs 12 residues. V was clipped by 5 bases and J by 4 bases, with 8 bases between them. CDR1 is MNHEY and CDR2 is SMNVEV in the germline V gene (reference sequence). Here the CDR3 DNA reads TGTGCCAGCAGTCCCTCGGGCTATGGCTACACCTTC. Translation gives CASSPSGYGYTF.

This chain connects TRBV29-1 to TRBJ1-1, with a tentative D call TRBD1 (5 bases). From germline, CDR1 is SQVTM and CDR2 ANQGSEA. The V gene lost 7 bases and the J gene lost 2 bases, with 11 bases spanning the gap. The CDR3 loop spans 12 amino acids. CDR3 DNA sequence: TGCAGCGCCTGGGACTTTAACACTGAAGCTTTCTTT. Its translation is CSAWDFNTEAFF.

The V and J genes are TRBV15 and TRBJ2-2; a weak D match, TRBD1 (6 bases). The CDR3 runs to 14 residues. CDR1 and CDR2 (germline): LNHNV, YYDKDF (reference sequence). The germline V and J ends were trimmed by 0 bases and 6 bases, with 8 bases remaining between them. For the CDR3, the DNA is TGTGCCACCAGCAGAGATGAGGGGGCCGGGGAGCTGTTTTTT. This sequence encodes CATSRDEGAGELFF.

This clone has more than one count but fewer than ten. This specimen includes other DNA sequences encoding the same CDR3. This chain joins TRBV29-1 and TRBJ1-1; no firm D call. CDR1 is SQVTM and CDR2 is ANQGSEA in the germline V gene. V gave up 4 bases and J gave up 4 bases, with 7 bases separating them. The CDR3 length is 11 residues. DNA of the CDR3: TGCAGCGTTGGGCTCGGCACTGAAGCTTTCTTT. This codes for CSVGLGTEAFF. Supplemented by reference TRBV29-1 and TRBJ1-1, the full variable domain reads SAVISQKPSRDICQRGTSLTIQCQVDSQVTMMFWYRQQPGQSLTLIATANQGSEATYESGFVIDKFPISRPNLTFSTLTVSNMSPEDSSIYLCSVGLGTEAFFGQGTRLTVV.